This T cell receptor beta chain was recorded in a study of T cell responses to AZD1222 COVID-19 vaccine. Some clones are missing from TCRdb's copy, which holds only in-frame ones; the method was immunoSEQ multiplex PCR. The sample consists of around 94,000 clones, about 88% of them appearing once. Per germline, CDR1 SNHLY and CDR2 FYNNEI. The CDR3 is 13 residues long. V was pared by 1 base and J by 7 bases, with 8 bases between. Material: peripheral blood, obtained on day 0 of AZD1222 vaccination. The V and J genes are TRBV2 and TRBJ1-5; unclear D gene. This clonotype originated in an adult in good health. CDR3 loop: CASSEEQRQPQHF. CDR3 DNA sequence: TGTGCCAGCAGTGAAGAGCAGAGGCAGCCCCAGCATTTT.